This T cell receptor beta chain was found in a study of Graves' ophthalmopathy and Graves' hyperthyroidism. Study background: The authors collected peripheral blood at initial diagnosis, before any treatment.

The table lists this clonotype with many counts. Trimming cost V 7 bases and J 4 bases, with 16 bases left between them. The CDR3 sequence is 14 residues long. Germline V gene sequence: CDR1 MDHEN, CDR2 SYDVKM. Only newly diagnosed hyperthyroidism patients aged 18 to 65, with under 2 months' duration, were enrolled. The diagnostic workup employed clinical symptoms, serum thyroxine, TRAb, thyroid ultrasound and orbital computed tomography. Out of around 9.4 ml of fresh peripheral blood, PBMCs were obtained. Amplified material comprised TCR beta CDR3 regions derived from RNA transcripts. First-round RT-PCR used HTBI primers; second-round multiplex PCR followed. TCRdb reanalysed the multiplex PCR reads using MiXCR and keeps one entry per CDR3 protein. Here the sample spans a few hundred thousand distinct CDR3 sequences, roughly 20% being singletons.

This sequence joins TRBV28 and TRBJ2-5; TRBD2 is a possible D gene (7 bases). Material for sequencing was peripheral blood. This TCR came from a woman younger than 30 with stable Graves' hyperthyroidism. The chain's CDR3 is CASTTRGAGETQYF. DNA of the CDR3: TGTGCCAGCACCACCCGGGGGGCTGGAGAGACCCAGTACTTC.